This T cell receptor beta chain was obtained from a study of cytomegalovirus exposure and HLA in healthy donors. There were likely unrecorded immune exposures, though donors were nominally healthy when sampled. This clone appeared once. 13 Jbeta primers and 60 Vbeta primers were used for the PCR. Some clones are missing from TCRdb's copy, which holds only in-frame ones; the method was immunoSEQ multiplex PCR. Of roughly 120,000 clones listed, around 80% are singletons. Sequenced: PBMCs. This clonotype originated in a woman aged 40 to 49 in good health and CMV-seropositive.

CDR3 region: CATRDSANQPQHF. In DNA form, the CDR3 reads TGTGCCACCCGGGATTCGGCCAATCAGCCCCAGCATTTT. The chain combines TRBV19 with TRBJ1-5; D unclear. Trimming took off 10 bases at V and 3 bases at J, with 13 bases between the two ends. CDR1 and CDR2 from the germline V gene are LNHDA and SQIVND (reference sequence). The CDR3 runs 13 residues.